This entry lists 22 T cell receptor beta chains sequenced from one sample in a study of OX40 agonist ivuxolimab in advanced cancers. Library preparation employed the immunoSEQ multiplex PCR assay. Drawn from immuneACCESS, this table holds only the in-frame rearrangements with V and J called that TCRdb kept. Clones are partly lost; checked studies trace under half to an unresolved V gene and leave the rest unexplained. The sample table contains fewer than 35,000 clones; only one count was recorded for approximately 89% of them. Clones ranked in the top ten supply 36% of the sample. The specimen was CD4+ or CD8+ T cells sorted from blood, collected in a trial of the OX40 agonist ivuxolimab. These receptors all come from an adult with an advanced solid tumor such as melanoma, head and neck, liver or kidney cancer.

This clone was seen just once. The chain couples TRBV5-1 to TRBJ2-1, with D uncertain. Deletions cut 4 bases from V and 0 bases from J, with 17 bases between. Germline CDR1 and CDR2: SGHRS and YFSETQ. This CDR3 region has 17 residues. CDR3 residues: CASSRAASRSSYNEQFF. The CDR3 DNA reads TGCGCCAGCAGCCGGGCGGCGTCCAGGAGCTCCTACAATGAGCAGTTCTTC.

The V call is TRBV4-1, the J call TRBJ2-2; 9 nucleotides match TRBD2. This CDR3 is 21 amino acids long. Germline V gene data show CDR1 as MGHRA and CDR2 as YSYEKL. J lost 2 bases, V lost 4 bases, and 20 bases had no gene match. CDR3 DNA: TGCGCCAGCAGCCTGGCCCCGGGACTAGCTCAGGGTTTCCTAAACACCGGGGAGCTGTTTTTT. It encodes CASSLAPGLAQGFLNTGELFF.

This clone has just one count. J is TRBJ1-2 and V is TRBV6-5; the match to TRBD1 covers 11 bases. J lost 7 bases, V lost 5 bases, and 6 bases had no gene match. Looked up from germline, CDR1 is MNHEY and CDR2 is SVGAGI. The CDR3 has 14 amino acids. The CDR3 is CASSDGQGAGGYTF. In DNA form, the CDR3 reads TGTGCCAGCAGTGACGGACAGGGGGCAGGTGGCTACACCTTC.

The rearrangement joins TRBV9 to TRBJ1-2, with a tentative D call TRBD1 (6 bases). Germline CDR1 is SGDLS and CDR2 is YYNGEE. The CDR3 length is 15 residues. Trimming left V 0 bases short and J 2 bases short, with 11 bases between. This CDR3 is CASSVAGGGNYGYTF. The CDR3 DNA reads TGTGCCAGCAGCGTAGCTGGGGGCGGAAACTATGGCTACACCTTC.

This clone was counted only a few times. The J gene is TRBJ1-2, the V gene TRBV19; D possibly corresponds to TRBD1 (5 bases). V shed 5 bases and J shed 4 bases, with 14 bases lying between them. CDR3 size: 14 residues. Germline lookup yields CDR1 LNHDA and CDR2 SQIVND (reference sequence). CDR3 in amino acids: CASSPFGGSYGYTF. CDR3 DNA sequence: TGTGCCAGTAGTCCCTTTGGGGGGAGCTATGGCTACACCTTC.

The genes are TRBV27 and TRBJ2-1, with a possible D match to TRBD1 (5 bases). The ends were cut back, 3 bases at V and 4 bases at J, with 10 bases in the middle. From germline, CDR1 is MNHEY and CDR2 SMNVEV (reference sequence). CDR3 length equals 14 residues. The CDR3 reads CASSLGLIYNEQFF. The CDR3 DNA is TGTGCCAGCAGTTTGGGGCTGATTTACAATGAGCAGTTCTTC.

The chain couples TRBV29-1 to TRBJ1-1; maybe TRBD1 (6 bases). Germline CDR1 and CDR2: SQVTM and ANQGSEA. The CDR3 has 14 residues. Trimming left V 7 bases short and J 8 bases short, with 23 bases between. The CDR3 DNA sequence: TGCAGCGCTGGGTATTACAGGGACTCCCAAGAAGCTTTCTTT. Protein sequence: CSAGYYRDSQEAFF.

The V and J genes are TRBV7-8 and TRBJ2-1, with D hard to call. Trimming removed 5 bases at V and 5 bases at J, with 13 bases between. In germline, CDR1 is SGHVS, CDR2 FQNEAQ. CDR3 length: 14 amino acids. CDR3 coding DNA: TGTGCCAGCAGCCCACCCCCACTTGACAATGAGCAGTTCTTC. It specifies CASSPPPLDNEQFF.

V usage is TRBV9 and J usage is TRBJ2-5; either TRBD1 or TRBD2 may supply D (5 bases each). CDR3 length: 14 residues. CDR1 SGDLS and CDR2 YYNGEE come from the germline V gene. The V end was cut by 4 bases, the J end by 9 bases, with 19 bases between. CDR3 DNA sequence: TGTGCCAGCAGCCCGCTTTCGGGGACCCAGGCCCAGTACTTC. This codes for CASSPLSGTQAQYF. Full variable domain (missing parts from reference TRBV9 and TRBJ2-5): DSGVTQTPKHLITATGQRVTLRCSPRSGDLSVYWYQQSLDQGLQFLIQYYNGEERAKGNILERFSAQQFPDLHSELNLSSLELGDSALYFCASSPLSGTQAQYFGPGTRLLVL.

This clone occurred once. The genes are TRBV19 and TRBJ2-1; no definite D call. The length of the CDR3 is 15 residues. Germline V lookup: CDR1 LNHDA, CDR2 SQIVND (reference sequence). V dropped 1 base and J dropped 0 bases, with 7 bases sitting between them. In DNA form, the CDR3 reads TGTGCCAGTAGTATAGGGCACAGCTCCTACAATGAGCAGTTCTTC. It is translated as CASSIGHSSYNEQFF.

The genes are TRBV9 and TRBJ1-5; perhaps TRBD1 as D (6 bases). In germline, CDR1 is SGDLS, CDR2 YYNGEE. This CDR3 is 14 amino acids long. The V end lost 4 bases, the J end lost 2 bases, and 10 bases lay between the germline ends. The CDR3 sequence: CASSTEGGNQPQHF. Written as DNA, the CDR3 is TGTGCCAGCAGCACCGAGGGGGGCAATCAGCCCCAGCATTTT.

Only a few counts were recorded for this clone. The J gene is TRBJ2-5, the V gene TRBV2; D is possibly TRBD2 (6 bases). With 7 bases removed from V and 10 bases from J, the gap between germline ends came to 19 bases. The length of the CDR3 is 13 residues. CDR1 SNHLY and CDR2 FYNNEI come from the germline V gene. For the CDR3, the DNA is TGTGCCAGCAACCAGGGCCCGAAGGAGGGCCAGTACTTC. Translating gives CASNQGPKEGQYF.

The chain combines TRBV29-1 with TRBJ1-2; D gene uncertain. CDR1 is SQVTM, CDR2 ANQGSEA, per germline. This CDR3 has 12 residues. The V end lost 0 bases, the J end lost 9 bases, and 11 bases lay between the germline ends. The chain's CDR3 is CSVEDNGRSYTF. The DNA for the CDR3 is TGCAGCGTTGAAGATAATGGAAGGAGCTACACCTTC.

The chain employs TRBV14 and TRBJ2-3; no clear D. The CDR3 has 12 residues. Germline V lookup: CDR1 SGHDN, CDR2 FVKESK. V was pared by 2 bases and J by 4 bases, with 4 bases between. CDR3 sequence: CASSQLSDTQYF. The CDR3 nucleotides are TGTGCCAGCAGCCAATTGTCAGATACGCAGTATTTT.

In its sample, this clone was seen a few times. The chain uses TRBV13 and TRBJ2-7; TRBD1 aligns across 10 bases. The V gene's germline CDR1 is PRHDT and CDR2 FYEKMQ (reference sequence). The CDR3 loop spans 15 amino acids. V was clipped by 1 base and J by 3 bases; unmatched bases: 3. CDR3 nucleotide sequence: TGTGCCAGCAGCTTAGAGGGGACAGGGGACTACGAGCAGTACTTC. Translated: CASSLEGTGDYEQYF.

The chain recombines TRBV13 with TRBJ2-3; D uncertain. Germline V gene lookup returns CDR1 PRHDT and CDR2 FYEKMQ (reference sequence). V shed 1 base and J shed 8 bases, with 10 bases lying between them. This CDR3 contains 13 residues. The DNA of the CDR3 is TGTGCCAGCAGCTTAGAAGGCGAGCGTACGCAGTATTTT. Translation: CASSLEGERTQYF.

The V and J genes are TRBV6-4 and TRBJ2-3; D unresolved. Trimming took 0 bases from V and 6 from J, leaving 4 bases between them. The CDR3 extends over 12 amino acids. CDR1 is MRHNA, CDR2 SNTAGT, per germline. The CDR3 is CASSDSMDTQYF. The DNA of the CDR3 is TGTGCCAGCAGTGACTCCATGGATACGCAGTATTTT.

The J gene is TRBJ1-5, the V gene TRBV27; 12 positions agree with TRBD1. This CDR3 region has 15 residues. V dropped 5 bases and J dropped 4; count of bases not matched to a gene: 3. In germline, CDR1 is MNHEY, CDR2 SMNVEV (reference sequence). The CDR3 nucleotides are TGTGCCAGCAGTCTGGGACAGGGGGCGAATCAGCCCCAGCATTTT. The encoded protein is CASSLGQGANQPQHF.

This chain connects TRBV29-1 to TRBJ1-2; D perhaps matches TRBD1 (6 bases). CDR3 length: 13 amino acids. The germline V and J ends were trimmed by 4 bases and 3 bases, with 12 bases remaining between them. Germline V gives CDR1 SQVTM, CDR2 ANQGSEA. Here the CDR3 DNA reads TGCAGCGTTGTGCCAGGGACATACTATGGCTACACCTTC. Translated, it gives CSVVPGTYYGYTF.

The V and J genes are TRBV14 and TRBJ2-7; maybe TRBD2 (6 bases). V lost 3 bases, J lost 3 bases, and 12 bases lay in between. Germline CDR1 reads SGHDN; CDR2 reads FVKESK. The CDR3 spans 14 residues. The DNA for the CDR3 is TGTGCCAGCAGCCAGGGGACGGGGGTCTACGAGCAGTACTTC. Its translation is CASSQGTGVYEQYF.

The chain uses TRBV7-6 and TRBJ2-1; TRBD2 matches at 12 bases. CDR3 size: 15 residues. The germline CDR1 and CDR2 sequences are SGHVS and FNYEAQ. J lost 6 bases, V lost 3 bases, and 3 bases had no gene match. CDR3 in amino acids: CASSLELAGGNEQFF. In nucleotides, the CDR3 is TGTGCCAGCAGCTTGGAACTAGCGGGGGGCAATGAGCAGTTCTTC.

This sequence joins TRBV5-1 and TRBJ2-2, with D perhaps given as TRBD1 or TRBD2 (5 bases each). Deletions cut 1 base from V and 0 bases from J, with 7 bases between. The CDR3 is made up of 15 amino acids. Germline V gives CDR1 SGHRS, CDR2 YFSETQ. The CDR3 is CASSLMGANTGELFF. CDR3 DNA: TGCGCCAGCAGCTTGATGGGGGCGAACACCGGGGAGCTGTTTTTT.